One T cell receptor (beta chain) is described in this entry. Assay: immunoSEQ multiplex PCR; the TCRdb copy retains only in-frame clones and omits some. The sample lists fewer than 200,000 clones, roughly 95% occurring once. This record comes from a study of control samples from healthy donors and cancer patients. The CDR3 length is 16 residues. Trimming stripped 0 bases from V and 2 bases from J, with 11 bases between. Germline V gene lookup returns CDR1 SGHKS and CDR2 YYEKEE (reference sequence). The clonotype comes from a woman aged 30 to 39 in good health. Input material: blood. The chain couples TRBV5-5 to TRBJ1-4, with unresolved D. CDR3 sequence (DNA): TGTGCCAGCAGCTTGGGAGGTGTTTCCACTAATGAAAAACTGTTTTTT. Translation gives CASSLGGVSTNEKLFF.